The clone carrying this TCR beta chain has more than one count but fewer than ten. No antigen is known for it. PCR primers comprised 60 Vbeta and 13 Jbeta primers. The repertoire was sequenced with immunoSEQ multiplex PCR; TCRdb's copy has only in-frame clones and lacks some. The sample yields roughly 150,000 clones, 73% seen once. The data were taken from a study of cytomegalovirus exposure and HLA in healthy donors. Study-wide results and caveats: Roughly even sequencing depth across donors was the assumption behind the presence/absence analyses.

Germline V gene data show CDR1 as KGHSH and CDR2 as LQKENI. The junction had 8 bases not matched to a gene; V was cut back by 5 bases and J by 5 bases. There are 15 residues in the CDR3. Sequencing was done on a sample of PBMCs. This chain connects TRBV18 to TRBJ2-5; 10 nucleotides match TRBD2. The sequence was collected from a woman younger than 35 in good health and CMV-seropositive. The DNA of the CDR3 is TGTGCCAGCTCAACCTCAGCGGGGGGGCAGGAGACCCAGTACTTC. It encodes CASSTSAGGQETQYF.